This TCR beta chain was observed in a study of breast tumors, draining lymph nodes, adjacent tissues (dated by TCRdb to the mid-2010s). About the study as a whole: The study compared TCR beta repertoires across tumor, adjacent nontumor tissue and axillary lymph nodes from breast cancer patients. The study aimed to assess the relationships and possible T-cell exchange between tumor, surrounding tissue and draining lymph node repertoires in human breast cancer. The research as a whole found: The data were considered consistent with the idea that most tumor T cells come from the lymph node and then expand in tumor tissue. Tumor T-cell repertoires showed less diversity than lymph node repertoires and more diversity than nontumor tissue repertoires, and tumor T-cell repertoires showed preferential V and J gene usage. In luminal-like breast cancer, tumor and nontumor tissue repertoires resembled each other significantly more than in basal-like breast cancer. The study presented the conclusion that tumor T cells originate in lymph nodes as consistent with a hypothesis, not as something directly demonstrated.

From a lookup of the germline V gene, CDR1 and CDR2 are SGHRS and YFSETQ. The CDR3 measures 14 amino acids from cysteine to phenylalanine. Only the CDR3 portion is preserved as DNA: 42 bases, with reading frame beginning at the first base. The lymph node samples were taken from the axillary draining lymph nodes of breast cancer patients. Sequencer: Illumina HiSeq 2000. Multiplex PCR amplification was used to generate the TCR beta chain libraries. High-throughput sequencing was used to analyze the amplified TCR beta chain products. TCRdb took the public reads, trimmed them with fastp at Q25, ran MiXCR for clone calling and kept in-frame beta chains. Rows are combined by CDR3 protein, so each entry shows the most common genes and DNA. The sample table holds 150,000 to 200,000 distinct CDR3 sequences, of which around a third were seen once. The ten biggest clones cover more than 4% of the sample. On this clonotype itself: Its antigen is currently not known. One end of the junction fails to match germline, which may point to a read error.

The sequence came from a female donor with breast cancer. Some clones in this sample may be carry-over from other donors' samples. The chain is made from TRBV5-1 and TRBJ1-5; the D gene lacks a confident call. The material sequenced was axillary lymph node tissue. In nucleotides, the sequence is TGCGCCAGCAGCTTCCCTTCTATACGTCAGCCCCGGCATTTT. This is translated as CASSFPSIRQPRHF.